The clone carrying this T cell receptor beta chain occurred once. The antigen is not known. A junction boundary mismatches the germline segment, possibly from a read error. At the DNA level, this CDR3 is encoded by other sequences in the same sample as well. The data were taken from a study of T cell responses to AZD1222 COVID-19 vaccine. Study results and caveats: The CD4 TCRs associated with vaccination extended across spike and predominated at 160-218 and 743-854. White British donors predominated, females outnumbered males, and clonal diversity was possibly underestimated.

This CDR3 is built from 14 residues. Germline CDR1 GTSNPN, CDR2 SVGIG (reference sequence). Method: immunoSEQ multiplex PCR; TCRdb's copy keeps in-frame clones and lacks some. This sample has 90,000 to 120,000 clones, with roughly 90% found just once. The chain employs TRBV30 and TRBJ1-2, with D possibly TRBD1 on 5 matching bases. The receptor's source is an adult in good health. This specimen consisted of peripheral blood, obtained on day 0 of AZD1222 vaccination. This CDR3 is CAGTVGRANYGYTF. The CDR3 region has the DNA TGTGCCGGGACCGTTGGTCGGGCTAACTATGGCTACACCTTT.